Each of the 30 T cell receptor beta chains below was sequenced from the same sample in a study of Graves' ophthalmopathy and Graves' hyperthyroidism. CDR3 regions of TCR beta were amplified from RNA transcripts. Amplification began with first-round RT-PCR using HTBI primers, then second-round multiplex PCR was performed. TCRdb ran MiXCR on the multiplex PCR reads and lists one entry per CDR3 protein. This table holds approximately 640,000 distinct CDR3 sequences, 35% to 50% found once. The sequencing sample was made of peripheral blood. The receptors stem from an adult man with Graves' ophthalmopathy.

This clonotype has a count of ten or more. DNA of the CDR3: TGCAGCGTACTGCCCAGGGCGTTTGACACTGAAGCTTTCTTT. Encoded protein: CSVLPRAFDTEAFF. This sequence joins TRBV29-1 and TRBJ1-1, with a tentative D call TRBD1 (5 bases). The CDR3 length is 14 residues. Germline-derived CDR1 and CDR2 are SQVTM and ANQGSEA. Trimming removed 6 bases from V and 3 bases from J, with 17 bases in between.

In the case of this clonotype: A much larger clone sits a single nucleotide away, making a read error possible. The V call is TRBV25-1, the J call TRBJ2-5; weak D call: TRBD1 (6 bases). The CDR3 is 12 residues long. Germline CDR1 reads MGHDK; CDR2 reads SYGVNS. The ends were cut back, 5 bases at V and 4 bases at J, with 8 bases in the middle. CDR3 loop: CASSSGAETQYF. The CDR3 nucleotides read TGTGCCAGCAGTTCAGGGGCAGAGACCCAGTACTTC.

The table lists this clonotype with a few counts. The chain has TRBV12-3 or TRBV12-4 and TRBJ2-7; D remains unclear. The J call could be wrong; TRBJ2-1 is a better fit for the DNA end. This CDR3 has 11 amino acids. The CDR3 protein is CASSPLYEQFF. The CDR3 bases are TGTGCCAGCAGTCCCCTCTATGAGCAGTTCTTC.

This clonotype was detected many times. The chain has TRBV5-8 and TRBJ2-5; D ambiguous. This CDR3 region has 13 residues. Germline CDR1 and CDR2: SGHTS and YDEGEE. The V gene lost 5 bases and the J gene lost 4 bases, with 12 bases spanning the gap. The CDR3 spells CASRPFGAETQYF. The CDR3 DNA reads as TGTGCCAGCAGACCTTTCGGAGCAGAGACCCAGTACTTC.

This clonotype was seen many times. This chain's CDR3 is CASSSASGGDEQYF. The CDR3 DNA is TGTGCCAGCAGCTCAGCCTCTGGAGGGGACGAGCAGTACTTC. V is TRBV7-9 and J is TRBJ2-7, with a tentative D call TRBD2 (6 bases). V gave up 4 bases and J gave up 5 bases, with 15 bases separating them. CDR1 SEHNR and CDR2 FQNEAQ come from the germline V gene (reference sequence). This CDR3 contains 14 residues.

This chain uses TRBV5-1 with TRBJ2-7; 12 bases fit TRBD1. Germline trimming cut 7 bases from V and 6 bases from J; bases unmatched to any gene: 11. Per the germline V gene, CDR1 is SGHRS and CDR2 is YFSETQ. This CDR3 has 15 amino acids. CDR3 DNA: TGCGCCAGCTCTTTCCTCGGGACAGGGGGCCGCGAGCAGTACTTC. Encoded protein: CASSFLGTGGREQYF. The complete variable domain, with remaining parts taken from reference TRBV5-1 and TRBJ2-7, reads KAGVTQTPRYLIKTRGQQVTLSCSPISGHRSVSWYQQTPGQGLQFLFEYFSETQRNKGNFPGRFSGRQFSNSRSEMNVSTLELGDSALYLCASSFLGTGGREQYFGPGTRLTVT.

Regarding this clonotype: A much larger clone sits a single nucleotide away, making a read error possible. J is TRBJ2-5 and V is TRBV20-1, with no clear D. The ends were cut back, 3 bases at V and 7 bases at J, with 12 bases in the middle. This CDR3 has 12 amino acids. The germline V gene encodes CDR1 DFQATT and CDR2 SNEGSKA (reference sequence). The CDR3 sequence: CSASSRMATQYF. In nucleotides, the CDR3 is TGCAGTGCTAGTTCCAGGATGGCGACCCAGTACTTC.

The chain combines TRBV2 with TRBJ1-5; maybe TRBD1 (5 bases). This CDR3 contains 16 residues. V was cut by 6 bases and J by 14 bases, with 29 bases left in between. The germline V gene encodes CDR1 SNHLY and CDR2 FYNNEI. The CDR3 nucleotides read TGTGCCAGCAGGACCACCCTGACTAGCGGGGGGAGCTACGAGCATTTT. Its protein product is CASRTTLTSGGSYEHF. Complete variable domain (other parts from reference TRBV2 and TRBJ1-5): EPEVTQTPSHQVTQMGQEVILRCVPISNHLYFYWYRQILGQKVEFLVSFYNNEISEKSEIFDDQFSVERPDGSNFTLKIRSTKLEDSAMYFCASRTTLTSGGSYEHFGDGTRLSIL.

For this clonotype: At one of its ends the junction is not consistent with the germline gene, which may arise from a read error. The J gene is TRBJ1-5, the V gene TRBV19, with 9 nucleotides matching TRBD1. The CDR3 is made up of 15 amino acids. Germline loops: CDR1 LNHDA, CDR2 SQIVND (reference sequence). DNA for the CDR3: TGTGCCTGGAGTTCACAGGGGGCGGGCAACCAGCCCCAGCATTTT. The encoded protein is CAWSSQGAGNQPQHF.

J is TRBJ1-2 and V is TRBV10-3; 7 bases are shared with TRBD1. The V segment lost 6 bases and the J segment 2 bases; nucleotides outside the gene matches: 6. CDR1 ENHRY and CDR2 SYGVKD come from the germline V gene. The CDR3 spans 14 residues. CDR3 amino acids: CAIRRTGMNYGYTF. For the CDR3, the DNA is TGTGCCATCAGACGGACAGGCATGAACTATGGCTACACCTTC.

The chain combines TRBV7-9 with TRBJ2-7; maybe TRBD2 (6 bases). Germline V lookup: CDR1 SEHNR, CDR2 FQNEAQ (reference sequence). V was cut by 5 bases and J by 5 bases, with 13 bases left in between. The CDR3 spans 13 residues. CDR3 DNA: TGTGCCAGCAGCCCGCGGGGTGCCCACGAGCAGTACTTC. As protein: CASSPRGAHEQYF. Looking up the rest from reference TRBV7-9 and TRBJ2-7 gives the full variable domain: DTGVSQNPRHKITKRGQNVTFRCDPISEHNRLYWYRQTLGQGPEFLTYFQNEAQLEKSRLLSDRFSAERPKGSFSTLEIQRTEQGDSAMYLCASSPRGAHEQYFGPGTRLTVT.

This clonotype was detected ten times or more. The chain couples TRBV10-3 to TRBJ1-2; 8 nucleotides match TRBD1. V gave up 7 bases and J gave up 7 bases; unmatched junction bases: 8. Germline V lookup: CDR1 ENHRY, CDR2 SYGVKD. CDR3 length: 13 amino acids. CDR3 in DNA: TGTGCCATCACTCAGGACAGGGAGACTGGCTACACCTTC. The encoded protein is CAITQDRETGYTF.

This clonotype was seen repeatedly, ten times or more. One junction end does not reproduce the germline sequence, and a read error may be involved. V gene TRBV10-3 combines with J gene TRBJ1-5; D gene uncertain. Germline CDR1 is ENHRY and CDR2 is SYGVKD. This CDR3 spans 14 amino acids. CDR3 loop: CASSELRSNQPQHF. CDR3 DNA sequence: TGTGCCAGCAGTGAGTTGCGGAGCAATCAGCCCCAGCATTTT.

Concerning this clonotype: A read error may explain this, as a much larger clone is one base away. This chain joins TRBV11-3 and TRBJ2-7; D might be TRBD1 or TRBD2, each matching 6 bases. CDR1 and CDR2 (germline): SGHNT, YENEEA. This CDR3 spans 13 amino acids. With 5 bases removed from V and 5 bases from J, the gap between germline ends came to 13 bases. The CDR3 DNA reads as TGTGCCAGCAGCCAAGAGGGGGGCGACGAGCAGTACTTC. Amino acid sequence: CASSQEGGDEQYF.

This sequence joins TRBV12-3 or TRBV12-4 and TRBJ2-3; unclear D gene. This CDR3 has 13 residues. V was trimmed by 6 bases and J by 0 bases, leaving 7 bases between them. CDR3 sequence (DNA): TGTGCCAGCAGGAAACCTAGCACAGATACGCAGTATTTT. Its protein product is CASRKPSTDTQYF.

This clonotype was observed at least ten times. The chain combines TRBV7-9 with TRBJ1-4; D ambiguous. V was trimmed by 3 bases and J by 8 bases, leaving 13 bases between them. Looked up from germline, CDR1 is SEHNR and CDR2 is FQNEAQ (reference sequence). The CDR3 is 14 amino acids. CDR3 nucleotide sequence: TGTGCCAGCAGCTTGCCGGACTCTGACGAAAAACTGTTTTTT. Protein sequence: CASSLPDSDEKLFF.

This chain connects TRBV24-1 to TRBJ2-5, with 10 bases fitting TRBD2. The J call is uncertain, as TRBJ2-1 better fits the DNA end. CDR3 length equals 15 residues. Germline-derived CDR1 and CDR2 are KGHDR and SFDVKD. The CDR3 is CATSDSGTSVNEQFF. The CDR3 DNA reads as TGTGCCACCAGTGACTCCGGGACTAGCGTCAATGAGCAGTTCTTC.

This chain uses TRBV10-3 with TRBJ2-1; perhaps TRBD2 as D (6 bases). Looked up from germline, CDR1 is ENHRY and CDR2 is SYGVKD. Deletions cut 2 bases from V and 6 bases from J, with 20 bases between. The CDR3 is 17 amino acids. This CDR3 is CAISEPIGGIPGNEQFF. In nucleotides, the CDR3 is TGTGCCATCAGTGAGCCCATCGGCGGGATACCAGGCAATGAGCAGTTCTTC.

The table lists this clonotype with many counts. The chain carries TRBV19 and TRBJ1-1, with D possibly TRBD1 on 5 matching bases. This CDR3 spans 13 amino acids. V was clipped by 4 bases and J by 5 bases, with 11 bases between them. CDR1 LNHDA and CDR2 SQIVND come from the germline V gene (reference sequence). Here the CDR3 DNA reads TGTGCCAGTAGTACTTCAGGGAGGACTGAAGCTTTCTTT. Its protein product is CASSTSGRTEAFF. Complete variable domain (other parts from reference TRBV19 and TRBJ1-1): DGGITQSPKYLFRKEGQNVTLSCEQNLNHDAMYWYRQDPGQGLRLIYYSQIVNDFQKGDIAEGYSVSREKKESFPLTVTSAQKNPTAFYLCASSTSGRTEAFFGQGTRLTVV.

About this clonotype itself: This CDR3 fails to terminate in the conserved phenylalanine or tryptophan, so it likely reflects a read error. The DNA is left out, because the CDR3 cannot be placed on it with certainty; the CDR3 is given as TCRdb lists it. This chain joins TRBV19 and TRBJ2-6; the table names TRBD1, a call not compared with the DNA. CDR1 and CDR2 from the germline V gene are LNHDA and SQIVND (reference sequence). The CDR3 length equals 8 residues, ends included. The CDR3 region is CASTDRHT.

This clonotype has more than one count but fewer than ten. V usage is TRBV4-1 and J usage is TRBJ2-5; D may correspond to TRBD1 or TRBD2 (6 bases each). The germline V gene has CDR1 MGHRA and CDR2 YSYEKL. The CDR3 runs 14 residues. The V gene lost 4 bases and the J gene lost 5 bases, with 14 bases spanning the gap. This chain's CDR3 is CASSPFSGGETQYF. The CDR3 coding sequence is TGCGCCAGCAGCCCCTTCTCCGGGGGCGAGACCCAGTACTTC.

This clonotype was seen at least ten times. This rearrangement joins TRBV7-9 to TRBJ2-5; 8 nucleotides agree with TRBD1. From germline, CDR1 is SEHNR and CDR2 FQNEAQ (reference sequence). The CDR3 is made up of 13 amino acids. Trimming removed 5 bases from V and 5 bases from J; junction bases left unmatched: 4. This CDR3 reads CASSGTGGETQYF. For the CDR3, the DNA is TGTGCCAGCAGCGGGACAGGCGGGGAGACCCAGTACTTC.

The chain joins TRBV29-1 to TRBJ1-1; D perhaps matches TRBD1 (6 bases). The CDR3 extends over 13 amino acids. The germline V gene has CDR1 SQVTM and CDR2 ANQGSEA. V was trimmed by 5 bases and J by 1 base, leaving 11 bases between them. In DNA form, the CDR3 reads TGCAGCGTTAGGACAGCGAAGAACACTGAAGCTTTCTTT. Translation gives CSVRTAKNTEAFF.

This clonotype appeared many times. An end of the junction differs from the germline gene, which may be a read error. The chain joins TRBV7-7 to TRBJ2-2; the match to TRBD2 covers 7 bases. CDR1 and CDR2 from the germline V gene are SSHAT and FNYEAQ (reference sequence). The length of the CDR3 is 16 residues. The DNA of the CDR3 is TGTGCCAGCAGCTTAGCGGCTAGCGGCACCACCGGAGAGCTGTTTTTT. It translates to CASSLAASGTTGELFF.

This chain links TRBV19 with TRBJ1-1; 8 bases fit TRBD1. CDR3 length: 20 residues. The V gene's germline CDR1 is LNHDA and CDR2 SQIVND (reference sequence). Germline trimming cut 5 bases from V and 5 bases from J; bases unmatched to any gene: 25. This CDR3 reads CASSPIFISNPRQGSTEAFF. The CDR3 DNA sequence: TGTGCCAGTAGTCCCATCTTTATCTCGAATCCGCGACAGGGGAGTACTGAAGCTTTCTTT.

The sample holds many counts of this clonotype. The rearrangement uses TRBV7-9 and TRBJ2-7, with D possibly being TRBD1 (6 bases). The CDR3 runs to 13 residues. Per germline, CDR1 SEHNR and CDR2 FQNEAQ (reference sequence). Trimming shortened V by 0 bases and J by 6 bases, and 9 bases separated the two germline ends. The CDR3 loop reads CASSLARRGEQYF. The CDR3 bases are TGTGCCAGCAGCTTAGCGCGCAGGGGCGAGCAGTACTTC.

About this clonotype: No conserved phenylalanine or tryptophan is present at the end of the CDR3, so a read error is the likely explanation. V usage is TRBV7-3 and J usage is TRBJ2-7; D gene unclear. CDR3 length equals 12 residues. Germline lookup yields CDR1 SGHTA and CDR2 FQGTGA. The CDR3 DNA sequence: TGTGCCAGCAGTTTCAGCTCCTATGAGCAGTACTAC. Translation gives CASSFSSYEQYY.

The rearrangement joins TRBV24-1 to TRBJ1-5; possibly TRBD1 for D (5 bases). The germline V and J ends were trimmed by 9 bases and 5 bases, with 19 bases remaining between them. Germline V gene data show CDR1 as KGHDR and CDR2 as SFDVKD. CDR3 size: 15 residues. CDR3 DNA: TGTGCCACCTGGTTGTGGGGCGGAGGGGATCAGCCCCAGCATTTT. It specifies CATWLWGGGDQPQHF.

On this clonotype: This may come from a read error, since a much larger clone is one base off. The chain uses TRBV11-2 and TRBJ2-5; D unresolved. There are 14 residues in the CDR3. Germline V CDR1 and CDR2: SGHAT, FQNNGV. The ends were cut back, 5 bases at V and 0 bases at J, with 10 bases in the middle. The CDR3 loop reads CASSQKSYQETQYF. CDR3 coding DNA: TGTGCCAGCAGCCAAAAGAGTTACCAAGAGACCCAGTACTTC.

This chain connects TRBV20-1 to TRBJ1-1, with 11 positions matching TRBD1. CDR1 DFQATT and CDR2 SNEGSKA come from the germline V gene (reference sequence). CDR3 length equals 15 residues. The trim removed 6 bases at V and 1 base at J, leaving 7 bases unmatched. CDR3 in amino acids: CSAPGQGAWNTEAFF. The CDR3 nucleotides read TGCAGTGCCCCAGGACAGGGGGCCTGGAACACTGAAGCTTTCTTT.